These T cell receptor beta chains were read from a single sample in a study of blood T cell repertoires in COVID-19. Measured with immunoSEQ multiplex PCR; TCRdb has only the in-frame clones, and not every one. The sample records around 110,000 clones, about four fifths being singletons. The specimen was peripheral blood. The origin of the receptors is a man aged 55 to 70 with active or convalescent COVID-19. Both conserved end residues are part of each CDR3. The D gene is left open where the match is weak. Size is omitted from some rows. Given values are once, few, many or a class for expanded clones.

v_call: TRBV29-1
d_call: -
j_call: TRBJ1-1
clone_size: -
cdr3_aa: CSATGHSPEAFF
cdr3_nt: TGCAGCGCCACAGGACATAGCCCTGAAGCTTTCTTT

v_call: TRBV9
d_call: -
j_call: TRBJ2-3
clone_size: -
cdr3_aa: CASSAVERITDTQYF
cdr3_nt: TGTGCCAGCAGCGCCGTCGAGCGGATCACAGATACGCAGTATTTT

v_call: TRBV19
d_call: TRBD1
j_call: TRBJ1-5
clone_size: few
cdr3_aa: CASSIRGQGGRQPQHF
cdr3_nt: TGTGCCAGTAGTATAAGGGGACAGGGAGGACGGCAGCCCCAGCATTTT

v_call: TRBV7-9
d_call: -
j_call: TRBJ2-7
clone_size: once
cdr3_aa: CASSFREGPAYEQYF
cdr3_nt: TGTGCCAGCAGCTTCCGCGAGGGTCCGGCCTACGAGCAGTACTTC

v_call: TRBV7-9
d_call: TRBD2
j_call: TRBJ2-2
clone_size: -
cdr3_aa: CASSQPPGGNTGELFF
cdr3_nt: TGTGCCAGCAGCCAACCCCCGGGAGGGAACACCGGGGAGCTGTTTTTT

v_call: TRBV7-2
d_call: TRBD2
j_call: TRBJ2-2
clone_size: -
cdr3_aa: CASSSRLAGDETGELFF
cdr3_nt: TGTGCCAGCAGCTCTAGACTAGCGGGAGATGAGACCGGGGAGCTGTTTTTT

v_call: TRBV2
d_call: -
j_call: TRBJ1-2
clone_size: -
cdr3_aa: CASSEFRGGDYGYTF
cdr3_nt: TGTGCCAGCAGTGAATTTAGAGGGGGAGACTATGGCTACACCTTC

v_call: TRBV29-1
d_call: TRBD1
j_call: TRBJ2-1
clone_size: -
cdr3_aa: CSVEGTGTGEFRSSYNEQFF
cdr3_nt: TGCAGCGTTGAAGGAACCGGGACAGGGGAATTTCGGAGCTCCTACAATGAGCAGTTCTTC

v_call: TRBV28
d_call: TRBD1
j_call: TRBJ1-5
clone_size: few
cdr3_aa: CASRQGGFRNQPQHF
cdr3_nt: TGTGCCAGCAGACAGGGGGGTTTCCGGAATCAGCCCCAGCATTTT

v_call: TRBV28
d_call: TRBD1
j_call: TRBJ1-3
clone_size: -
cdr3_aa: CASSLNRGRVDSGNTIYF
cdr3_nt: TGTGCCAGCAGTTTGAACAGGGGGAGGGTGGACTCTGGAAACACCATATATTTT

v_call: TRBV19
d_call: -
j_call: TRBJ1-1
clone_size: -
cdr3_aa: CATRKTGQNTEAFF
cdr3_nt: TGTGCCACGCGTAAAACAGGCCAGAACACTGAAGCTTTCTTT

v_call: TRBV14
d_call: -
j_call: TRBJ2-1
clone_size: once
cdr3_aa: CASSQRTAGDNEQFF
cdr3_nt: TGTGCCAGCAGCCAGCGGACAGCAGGGGACAATGAGCAGTTCTTC

v_call: TRBV5-4
d_call: TRBD2
j_call: TRBJ2-5
clone_size: -
cdr3_aa: CASSLAGRQETQYF
cdr3_nt: TGTGCCAGCAGCCTAGCGGGCCGCCAAGAGACCCAGTACTTC

v_call: TRBV27
d_call: -
j_call: TRBJ2-6
clone_size: -
cdr3_aa: CASGPRANVLTF
cdr3_nt: TGTGCCAGCGGGCCTAGGGCCAACGTCCTGACTTTC

v_call: TRBV7-2
d_call: TRBD1
j_call: TRBJ2-2
clone_size: -
cdr3_aa: CASSLGTGRFGELFF
cdr3_nt: TGTGCCAGCAGCTTGGGGACAGGGCGGTTCGGGGAGCTGTTTTTT

v_call: TRBV10-3
d_call: TRBD1
j_call: TRBJ1-1
clone_size: many
cdr3_aa: CAIRSTGQGGRKTEAFF
cdr3_nt: TGTGCCATCAGATCGACAGGACAGGGAGGACGGAAAACTGAAGCTTTCTTT

v_call: TRBV19
d_call: -
j_call: TRBJ2-7
clone_size: -
cdr3_aa: CASSIGGWGAGTYEQYF
cdr3_nt: TGTGCCAGTAGTATTGGGGGCTGGGGTGCAGGGACCTACGAGCAGTACTTC

v_call: TRBV4-1
d_call: TRBD2
j_call: TRBJ2-3
clone_size: -
cdr3_aa: CASSQVLAGEGRAETQYF
cdr3_nt: TGCGCCAGCAGCCAAGTACTAGCGGGAGAAGGACGCGCGGAAACGCAGTATTTT

v_call: TRBV5-5
d_call: -
j_call: TRBJ1-1
clone_size: -
cdr3_aa: CASSPPSDGLTFF
cdr3_nt: TGTGCCAGCAGCCCCCCGTCTGACGGGTTAACTTTCTTT

v_call: TRBV18
d_call: -
j_call: TRBJ1-2
clone_size: once
cdr3_aa: CASSPGVRAGTGDGYTF
cdr3_nt: TGTGCCAGCTCACCGGGCGTCAGGGCCGGCACGGGGGATGGCTACACCTTC

v_call: TRBV19
d_call: TRBD1
j_call: TRBJ2-1
clone_size: -
cdr3_aa: CASRPGGTGGDEQFF
cdr3_nt: TGTGCCAGTAGACCCGGAGGGACAGGGGGCGATGAGCAGTTCTTC

v_call: TRBV9
d_call: -
j_call: TRBJ2-1
clone_size: -
cdr3_aa: CASSAGTNGRDNEQFF
cdr3_nt: TGTGCCAGCAGCGCCGGGACAAATGGAAGGGATAATGAGCAGTTCTTC

v_call: TRBV9
d_call: -
j_call: TRBJ2-5
clone_size: -
cdr3_aa: CASSVGGRYQETQYF
cdr3_nt: TGTGCCAGCAGCGTAGGGGGGCGGTACCAAGAGACCCAGTACTTC

v_call: TRBV5-4
d_call: -
j_call: TRBJ2-5
clone_size: -
cdr3_aa: CASSPQGNVETQYF
cdr3_nt: TGTGCCAGCAGCCCCCAGGGAAATGTCGAGACCCAGTACTTC

v_call: TRBV27
d_call: TRBD1
j_call: TRBJ2-7
clone_size: -
cdr3_aa: CASSRQGYEQYF
cdr3_nt: TGTGCCAGCAGCCGACAGGGTTACGAGCAGTACTTC

v_call: TRBV20-1
d_call: -
j_call: TRBJ1-2
clone_size: -
cdr3_aa: CSASTTDLYGYTF
cdr3_nt: TGCAGTGCTAGTACAACAGACCTCTATGGCTACACCTTC

v_call: TRBV12-3/TRBV12-4
d_call: -
j_call: TRBJ1-4
clone_size: -
cdr3_aa: CASSLGRWEKLFF
cdr3_nt: TGTGCCAGCAGCTTGGGCCGGTGGGAAAAACTGTTTTTT

v_call: TRBV5-5
d_call: -
j_call: TRBJ2-5
clone_size: -
cdr3_aa: CASSLARDETQYF
cdr3_nt: TGTGCCAGCAGCTTGGCCAGGGATGAGACCCAGTACTTC

v_call: TRBV11-2
d_call: -
j_call: TRBJ1-3
clone_size: few
cdr3_aa: CASRTYSGNTIYF
cdr3_nt: TGTGCCAGCAGGACTTACTCTGGAAACACCATATATTTT

v_call: TRBV11-2
d_call: TRBD1
j_call: TRBJ2-5
clone_size: -
cdr3_aa: CATKGAARETQYF
cdr3_nt: TGTGCCACCAAGGGGGCGGCAAGAGAGACCCAGTACTTC

v_call: TRBV6-5
d_call: -
j_call: TRBJ2-3
clone_size: -
cdr3_aa: CASSYGGSTDTQYF
cdr3_nt: TGTGCCAGCAGTTATGGCGGGAGCACAGATACGCAGTATTTT

v_call: TRBV29-1
d_call: TRBD2
j_call: TRBJ2-7
clone_size: -
cdr3_aa: CSVEWSASGGAYEQYF
cdr3_nt: TGCAGCGTTGAATGGTCGGCTAGCGGGGGGGCCTACGAGCAGTACTTC

v_call: TRBV7-9
d_call: TRBD1
j_call: TRBJ2-3
clone_size: -
cdr3_aa: CASNQGAQDTQYF
cdr3_nt: TGTGCCAGCAACCAGGGGGCCCAAGATACGCAGTATTTT

v_call: TRBV12-3/TRBV12-4
d_call: -
j_call: TRBJ2-7
clone_size: -
cdr3_aa: CASSRREYEQYF
cdr3_nt: TGTGCCAGCAGCCGACGGGAGTACGAGCAGTACTTC

v_call: TRBV24-1
d_call: TRBD2
j_call: TRBJ2-1
clone_size: -
cdr3_aa: CATSDRLAGAPYNEQFF
cdr3_nt: TGTGCCACCAGTGACCGCCTAGCGGGAGCCCCCTACAATGAGCAGTTCTTC

v_call: TRBV7-9
d_call: -
j_call: TRBJ1-3
clone_size: -
cdr3_aa: CASSLAGTEGNTIYF
cdr3_nt: TGTGCCAGCAGCTTAGCCGGGACTGAAGGAAACACCATATATTTT

v_call: TRBV7-3
d_call: TRBD1
j_call: TRBJ2-1
clone_size: -
cdr3_aa: CASSLRTGDEQFF
cdr3_nt: TGTGCCAGCAGCTTACGGACAGGGGATGAGCAGTTCTTC

v_call: TRBV5-6
d_call: TRBD2
j_call: TRBJ2-7
clone_size: -
cdr3_aa: CASSLTSGTGEQYF
cdr3_nt: TGTGCCAGCAGCTTGACTAGCGGGACGGGCGAGCAGTACTTC

v_call: TRBV7-6
d_call: -
j_call: TRBJ2-3
clone_size: -
cdr3_aa: CASSPGTPAQYF
cdr3_nt: TGTGCCAGCAGCCCCGGGACTCCGGCGCAGTATTTT

v_call: TRBV28
d_call: -
j_call: TRBJ2-7
clone_size: -
cdr3_aa: CASSLRYNEQYF
cdr3_nt: TGTGCCAGCAGTTTACGGTATAACGAGCAGTACTTC

v_call: TRBV3-1/TRBV3-2
d_call: -
j_call: TRBJ1-6
clone_size: -
cdr3_aa: CASSQGRGAIGVNSPLHF
cdr3_nt: TGTGCCAGCAGCCAAGGGCGGGGAGCGATCGGGGTAAATTCACCCCTCCACTTT

v_call: TRBV28
d_call: -
j_call: TRBJ1-5
clone_size: many
cdr3_aa: CASSLNSQPQHF
cdr3_nt: TGTGCCAGCAGTTTAAATAGCCAGCCCCAGCATTTT

v_call: TRBV24-1
d_call: -
j_call: TRBJ2-3
clone_size: -
cdr3_aa: CATSDSYSYTTDTQYF
cdr3_nt: TGTGCCACCAGTGATTCTTACAGCTATACCACAGATACGCAGTATTTT

v_call: TRBV29-1
d_call: TRBD1
j_call: TRBJ2-7
clone_size: -
cdr3_aa: CSVKTGGFSYEQYF
cdr3_nt: TGCAGCGTTAAAACAGGGGGTTTTTCCTACGAGCAGTACTTC

v_call: TRBV6-5
d_call: TRBD1
j_call: TRBJ1-3
clone_size: many
cdr3_aa: CASRDGQGNTIYF
cdr3_nt: TGTGCCAGCAGGGACGGACAGGGGAACACCATATATTTT